These T cell receptor beta chains were read from a single sample in a study of cytomegalovirus exposure and HLA in healthy donors. Clones were read by immunoSEQ multiplex PCR, and TCRdb kept only the in-frame ones, dropping some. The sample holds roughly 190,000 clones, around 81% seen once. Sequences were obtained from PBMCs. The receptors were sampled from a man between 18 and 35 years old in good health and CMV-seronegative. Each CDR3 is given with its conserved first and last residue. The order of the fields is clone size, D gene, J gene, V gene, CDR3 protein, CDR3 DNA. D genes are given only for firm matches. Only part of the rows carry a size: once, few, many, or a class if the clone is expanded.

>.|.|TRBJ1-1|TRBV4-3
CASSQVVQGLGNTEAFF
TGCGCCAGCAGCCAAGTCGTTCAGGGGCTCGGGAACACTGAAGCTTTCTTT
>.|TRBD2|TRBJ2-5|TRBV10-3
CATRTSGRETQYF
TGTGCCACCCGGACTAGCGGGAGGGAGACCCAGTACTTC
>few|TRBD2|TRBJ2-7|TRBV7-3
CASSLAPTGGGEQYF
TGTGCCAGCAGCTTAGCGCCCACCGGGGGGGGCGAGCAGTACTTC
>many|TRBD2|TRBJ2-7|TRBV6-6
CASSYLREKDEQYF
TGTGCCAGCAGTTACTTGCGGGAGAAGGACGAGCAGTACTTC
>.|.|TRBJ1-2|TRBV2
CASSEVQGWGGYTF
TGTGCCAGCAGTGAAGTCCAGGGATGGGGTGGCTACACCTTC
>.|.|TRBJ1-2|TRBV10-3
CAISDLGGGYGYTF
TGTGCCATCAGTGATTTGGGGGGAGGGTATGGCTACACCTTC
>.|.|TRBJ1-5|TRBV7-7
CASSSQPGQPQHF
TGTGCTAGCAGCTCCCAACCGGGGCAGCCCCAGCATTTT
>few|TRBD2|TRBJ2-7|TRBV7-8
CASSLWGGFAYEQYF
TGTGCCAGCTCCCTTTGGGGGGGGTTCGCCTACGAGCAGTACTTC
>.|TRBD2|TRBJ2-1|TRBV7-3
CASSLGLANEQFF
TGTGCCAGCAGCCTGGGACTAGCAAATGAGCAGTTCTTC
>.|TRBD2|TRBJ2-7|TRBV2
CASSELAGATEQYF
TGTGCCAGCAGTGAATTAGCGGGAGCTACCGAGCAGTACTTC
>.|.|TRBJ1-4|TRBV6-4
CASSIAHRAATNEKLFF
TGTGCCAGCAGTATCGCTCACAGGGCGGCAACTAATGAAAAACTGTTTTTT
>.|TRBD1|TRBJ2-7|TRBV6-6
CASRPGQGAYEQYF
TGTGCCAGCAGGCCGGGACAGGGAGCCTACGAGCAGTACTTC
>.|.|TRBJ1-6|TRBV21-1
CASSKRSGTPKRSPLHF
TGTGCCAGCAGCAAACGCTCCGGGACACCAAAGCGGTCACCCCTCCACTTT
>.|.|TRBJ1-3|TRBV12-5
CASLGSSGNTIYF
TGTGCTAGCTTGGGGAGCTCTGGAAACACCATATATTTT
>once|.|TRBJ1-2|TRBV7-2
CASSLGEFYGYTF
TGTGCCAGCAGCTTAGGGGAGTTCTATGGCTACACCTTC
>.|.|TRBJ2-5|TRBV7-2
CASSLVVLRQGQETQYF
TGTGCCAGCAGCTTAGTCGTTCTCAGACAAGGCCAAGAGACCCAGTACTTC
>few|TRBD2|TRBJ2-1|TRBV7-6
CASSLQAAGGYNEQFF
TGTGCCAGCAGCCTGCAAGCAGCGGGGGGGTACAATGAGCAGTTCTTC
>.|.|TRBJ1-1|TRBV7-9
CASSLGQGEAFF
TGTGCCAGCAGCTTAGGGCAGGGGGAAGCTTTCTTT
>.|TRBD2|TRBJ2-5|TRBV25-1
CASSEYLGLQETQYF
TGTGCCAGCAGTGAATATTTGGGACTACAAGAGACCCAGTACTTC
>.|.|TRBJ2-1|TRBV5-4
CASSKDTSPDNEQFF
TGTGCCAGCAGCAAGGACACGAGCCCCGACAATGAGCAGTTCTTC
>once|TRBD1|TRBJ1-4|TRBV18
CASSPNKKGQLGEKLFF
TGTGCCAGCTCACCGAACAAAAAGGGACAGCTGGGTGAAAAACTGTTTTTT
>.|.|TRBJ1-2|TRBV27
CASSLSGGYGYTF
TGTGCCAGCAGTTTATCAGGGGGCTATGGCTACACCTTC
>.|.|TRBJ2-3|TRBV15
CATTPTRQGTDTQYF
TGTGCCACCACCCCTACAAGGCAGGGCACAGATACGCAGTATTTT
>.|.|TRBJ1-2|TRBV5-1
CASSPPGQEFYGYTF
TGCGCCAGCAGCCCCCCTGGGCAGGAATTCTATGGCTACACCTTC
>.|.|TRBJ2-7|TRBV19
CASSTAPGQYEQYF
TGTGCCAGTAGTACGGCCCCCGGACAGTACGAGCAGTACTTC
>once|TRBD2|TRBJ2-3|TRBV2
CASKRGPSTDTQYF
TGTGCCAGCAAGCGGGGGCCTAGCACAGATACGCAGTATTTT
>.|.|TRBJ1-6|TRBV5-6
CASSLTDINSPLHF
TGTGCCAGCAGCTTAACGGACATCAACTCACCCCTCCACTTT
>.|.|TRBJ1-5|TRBV16
CASSQLISRDQPQHF
TGTGCCAGCAGCCAACTTATTTCCCGAGATCAGCCCCAGCATTTT
>once|.|TRBJ2-7|TRBV7-6
CASSILNEQYF
TGTGCCAGCAGCATCCTAAACGAGCAGTACTTC
>.|.|TRBJ1-2|TRBV19
CASSISRGILGYTF
TGTGCCAGTAGTATAAGTAGGGGTATCCTCGGCTACACCTTC
>.|TRBD1|TRBJ2-5|TRBV5-6
CASSTRDRGRETQYF
TGTGCCAGCAGCACACGGGACAGGGGGAGAGAGACCCAGTACTTC
>once|.|TRBJ2-7|TRBV30
CAWSVSVEQYF
TGTGCCTGGAGTGTATCCGTCGAGCAGTACTTC
>few|.|TRBJ2-7|TRBV19
CASSRRDNSYEQYF
TGTGCCAGTAGTCGCCGGGACAACTCCTACGAGCAGTACTTC
>once|.|TRBJ2-4|TRBV30
CAWSPERAKNIQYF
TGTGCCTGGAGCCCCGAGCGGGCCAAAAACATTCAGTACTTC
>.|.|TRBJ2-1|TRBV20-1
CSANPTPLEFF
TGCAGTGCTAATCCTACCCCCTTAGAGTTCTTC
>.|.|TRBJ2-5|TRBV7-7
CASSLDGGLETQYF
TGTGCTAGCAGCTTAGATGGAGGGCTGGAGACCCAGTACTTC
>.|.|TRBJ2-3|TRBV6-4
CASSDSQQAISTDTQYF
TGTGCCAGCAGTGACTCCCAGCAGGCAATAAGCACAGATACGCAGTATTTT
>.|TRBD1|TRBJ1-2|TRBV10-3
CAIRLQGNYGYTF
TGTGCCATCAGACTACAGGGGAACTATGGCTACACCTTC
>.|TRBD2|TRBJ2-1|TRBV19
CAISTSGVYNEQFF
TGTGCCATCTCGACTAGCGGGGTTTACAATGAGCAGTTCTTC
>few|TRBD1|TRBJ2-7|TRBV25-1
CASSNIRDSTYEQYF
TGTGCCAGCAGTAACATCCGGGACAGTACCTACGAGCAGTACTTC
>.|.|TRBJ1-1|TRBV5-1
CASQTGTLNTEAFF
TGCGCCAGTCAAACCGGGACACTGAACACTGAAGCTTTCTTT
>.|.|TRBJ2-5|TRBV7-8
CASSLVGRVETQYF
TGTGCCAGCAGCTTAGTGGGCAGAGTAGAGACCCAGTACTTC
>.|.|TRBJ2-1|TRBV4-1
CASSVDIPEDNEQFF
TGCGCCAGCAGTGTGGACATCCCAGAGGACAATGAGCAGTTCTTC
>.|.|TRBJ1-6|TRBV5-4
CASSLDRISYNSPLHF
TGTGCCAGCAGCTTAGACAGGATCTCCTATAATTCACCCCTCCACTTT
>.|TRBD1|TRBJ2-2|TRBV18
CASSPGTGRTGELFF
TGTGCCAGCTCACCCGGGACAGGGCGGACCGGGGAGCTGTTTTTT
>.|.|TRBJ1-4|TRBV6-6
CASSNTDGEKLFF
TGTGCCAGCAGTAATACAGACGGTGAAAAACTGTTTTTT
>.|TRBD1|TRBJ2-7|TRBV14
CASSPLTWDSSYEQYF
TGTGCCAGCAGCCCGTTAACCTGGGACAGCTCCTACGAGCAGTACTTC
>.|TRBD2|TRBJ2-2|TRBV28
CASSSAGTTNANTGELFF
TGTGCCAGCAGTTCTGCCGGGACTACAAACGCGAACACCGGGGAGCTGTTTTTT
>.|TRBD1|TRBJ2-7|TRBV6-1
CASSEAAGGPTYEQYF
TGTGCCAGCAGTGAAGCGGCAGGGGGCCCTACCTACGAGCAGTACTTC
>medium-sized|.|TRBJ2-1|TRBV19
CASSVTSSYNEQFF
TGTGCCAGTAGTGTCACGAGCTCCTACAATGAGCAGTTCTTC
>.|.|TRBJ2-7|TRBV5-6
CASSSPGKEGYEQYF
TGTGCCAGCAGCTCGCCCGGGAAAGAGGGTTACGAGCAGTACTTC
>.|TRBD1|TRBJ1-1|TRBV7-2
CASSFTTGGFTEAFF
TGTGCCAGCAGCTTTACGACAGGGGGGTTCACTGAAGCTTTCTTT
>.|TRBD2|TRBJ2-7|TRBV6-6
CASSYPGTSVKEQYF
TGTGCCAGCAGTTACCCGGGGACTAGCGTAAAGGAGCAGTACTTC